This passage covers 24 T cell receptor beta chains from one sample sequenced in a study of response to subunit inactivated influenza vaccine. One entry per CDR3 protein results from TCRdb running MiXCR on the RT-PCR reads. The data show more than 450,000 distinct CDR3 sequences, 6% to 9% seen once. Sequenced material: PBMCs from blood, taken less than 25 months after vaccination. These receptors originate from a man in his fifties or sixties who received an inactivated influenza vaccine.

The chain is built from TRBV15 and TRBJ2-5, with 9 bases that match TRBD1. J was trimmed by 5 bases and V by 1 base; bases with no gene match: 2. Germline CDR1 reads LNHNV; CDR2 reads YYDKDF (reference sequence). CDR3 length: 14 amino acids. The CDR3 region is CATSRGTGDETQYF. The CDR3 DNA sequence: TGTGCCACCAGCAGAGGGACAGGGGATGAGACCCAGTACTTC.

This clonotype was observed at least ten times. The gene calls are TRBV7-8 and TRBJ2-7; 9 bases fit TRBD1. CDR1 and CDR2 (germline): SGHVS, FQNEAQ. The V segment lost 4 bases and the J segment 5 bases; nucleotides outside the gene matches: 9. This CDR3 comprises 15 residues. Here the CDR3 reads CASSSPRDRDDEQYF. The CDR3 bases are TGTGCCAGCAGCTCGCCCCGGGACAGGGATGACGAGCAGTACTTC. Using reference TRBV7-8 and TRBJ2-7 for the parts outside the CDR3, the full variable domain is GAGVSQSPRYKVAKRGQDVALRCDPISGHVSLFWYQQALGQGPEFLTYFQNEAQLDKSGLPSDRFFAERPEGSVSTLKIQRTQQEDSAVYLCASSSPRDRDDEQYFGPGTRLTVT.

This clonotype was detected only a few times. The gene calls are TRBV6-2 or TRBV6-3 and TRBJ2-3, with 9 bases that match TRBD1. The CDR3 has 18 residues. The V gene's germline CDR1 is MNHEY and CDR2 SVGEGT. V lost 6 bases, J lost 6 bases, and 19 bases stayed unmatched. The CDR3 region is CASSHRDRAFSREDTQYF. The CDR3 DNA reads TGTGCCAGCAGCCACCGGGACAGGGCATTCTCACGCGAGGATACGCAGTATTTT.

This clonotype was observed at least ten times. This rearrangement joins TRBV4-2 to TRBJ2-1; 7 bases are shared with TRBD2. The germline gives CDR1 LGHNA, CDR2 YNFKEQ. The CDR3 runs to 18 residues. J gave up 9 bases and V 2 bases, and 19 bases lay outside the gene matches. The CDR3 is CASSQFAVTAGPGGEQFF. The CDR3 DNA sequence: TGTGCCAGCAGCCAATTCGCAGTTACAGCGGGACCCGGTGGTGAGCAGTTCTTC.

Many counts were recorded for this clonotype. This chain links TRBV15 with TRBJ1-5; the match to TRBD1 covers 8 bases. V shed 1 base, J shed 7 bases, and the junction held 9 bases outside the gene matches. This CDR3 comprises 16 residues. CDR1 LNHNV and CDR2 YYDKDF come from the germline V gene (reference sequence). CDR3 amino acids: CATSRGTGISGQPQHF. CDR3 DNA sequence: TGTGCCACCAGCAGAGGGACAGGGATTTCGGGGCAGCCCCAGCATTTT.

This clonotype was detected a few times. CDR3: CASSKRYAFSGTEAFF. Here the CDR3 DNA reads TGTGCCAGCAGCAAACGATACGCTTTCTCGGGCACTGAAGCTTTCTTT. The chain is built from TRBV7-2 and TRBJ1-1; D gene unclear. The CDR3 spans 16 residues. CDR1 SGHTA and CDR2 FQGNSA come from the germline V gene. The V end lost 5 bases, the J end lost 4 bases, and 20 bases lay between the germline ends.

In its sample, this clonotype was seen a few times. The chain couples TRBV5-5 to TRBJ2-7, with 7 bases that match TRBD1. This CDR3 has 13 residues. J was trimmed by 5 bases and V by 4 bases; bases with no gene match: 6. Germline assignment: CDR1 SGHKS and CDR2 YYEKEE (reference sequence). The CDR3 DNA reads TGTGCCAGCAGCCCCCAAGACAGGGACGAGCAGTACTTC. This gives the protein CASSPQDRDEQYF.

This clonotype was seen more than once but under ten times. This chain connects TRBV12-3 or TRBV12-4 to TRBJ1-6; tentative D call: TRBD1 (5 bases). The CDR3 runs 13 residues. The germline V and J ends were trimmed by 8 bases and 10 bases, with 15 bases remaining between them. The CDR3 sequence is CASSNTGTSPLHF. Here the CDR3 DNA reads TGTGCCAGCTCTAACACCGGGACGTCACCCCTCCACTTT.

This clonotype was observed many times. V is TRBV27 and J is TRBJ2-2, with 11 bases identical to TRBD2. The germline CDR1 and CDR2 sequences are MNHEY and SMNVEV (reference sequence). The V segment lost 3 bases and the J segment 5 bases; nucleotides outside the gene matches: 2. This CDR3 comprises 15 residues. Here the CDR3 reads CASSLGLAATGELFF. The DNA for the CDR3 is TGTGCCAGCAGTTTGGGACTAGCGGCGACCGGGGAGCTGTTTTTT.

This clonotype was recorded at least ten times. This chain connects TRBV20-1 to TRBJ2-4; 8 nucleotides match TRBD1. Per germline, CDR1 DFQATT and CDR2 SNEGSKA (reference sequence). V lost 6 bases to trimming and J lost 1 base; unmatched junction nucleotides: 5. The CDR3 consists of 14 residues. CDR3 protein: CSASQGAAKNIQYF. The CDR3 nucleotides are TGCAGTGCCTCTCAGGGGGCCGCCAAAAACATTCAGTACTTC.

This clonotype came up many times. V usage is TRBV10-3 and J usage is TRBJ1-1; 7 bases agree with TRBD1. After removal of 10 bases from V and 1 base from J, the junction contained 9 bases not matched to a gene. Germline assignment: CDR1 ENHRY and CDR2 SYGVKD. The CDR3 loop spans 14 amino acids. The CDR3 here is CATLRTGQNTEAFF. Here the CDR3 DNA reads TGTGCCACCTTACGGACAGGCCAGAACACTGAAGCTTTCTTT.

This clonotype has only a few counts. The chain couples TRBV4-1 to TRBJ1-2, with D tentatively TRBD1 (6 bases). The germline V gene encodes CDR1 MGHRA and CDR2 YSYEKL. The CDR3 is 16 residues long. Trimming cost V 4 bases and J 6 bases, with 21 bases left between them. CDR3 coding DNA: TGCGCCAGCAGCCCCGAGGACAGTACCAGTTTGGATGGCTACACCTTC. This translates into CASSPEDSTSLDGYTF.

The chain joins TRBV6-1 to TRBJ2-1, with D possibly being TRBD2 (8 bases). CDR3 length: 17 residues. Trimming took off 7 bases at V and 7 bases at J, with 26 bases between the two ends. Germline lookup yields CDR1 MNHNS and CDR2 SASEGT. CDR3 sequence (DNA): TGTGCCAGCACTCGAGGATCGGGAGGGGGCGCAATAAATGAGCAGTTCTTC. Its translation: CASTRGSGGGAINEQFF.

This clonotype has more than one count but fewer than ten. The rearrangement uses TRBV4-1 and TRBJ2-3, with D possibly being TRBD1 (5 bases). The V and J ends lost 1 base and 2 bases respectively, with 7 bases between them. Germline V CDR1 and CDR2: MGHRA, YSYEKL. The CDR3 has 14 residues. This CDR3 reads CASSQVGDTDTQYF. The CDR3 region has the DNA TGCGCCAGCAGCCAAGTAGGGGACACAGATACGCAGTATTTT.

The rearrangement links TRBV20-1 to TRBJ2-1; 9 bases are a match to TRBD2. This CDR3 spans 15 amino acids. The V gene end was trimmed by 3 bases and the J gene end by 0 bases; junction bases not matched to a gene: 3. Germline CDR1 DFQATT, CDR2 SNEGSKA (reference sequence). Here the CDR3 reads CSASLAGYSYNEQFF. In nucleotides, the CDR3 is TGCAGTGCTAGTCTAGCGGGGTACTCCTACAATGAGCAGTTCTTC.

This clonotype occurred a few times. This chain connects TRBV12-3 or TRBV12-4 to TRBJ2-1; D not resolved. This CDR3 contains 13 residues. V was cut by 7 bases and J by 8 bases, with 15 bases left in between. CDR3: CASIDGRGDEQFF. CDR3 nucleotides: TGTGCCAGCATTGATGGACGTGGCGATGAGCAGTTCTTC.

There are a few counts of this clonotype. V usage is TRBV29-1 and J usage is TRBJ1-5, with 11 bases aligning to TRBD1. The length of the CDR3 is 13 residues. J gave up 6 bases and V 6 bases, and 4 bases lay outside the gene matches. The germline V gene encodes CDR1 SQVTM and CDR2 ANQGSEA. The CDR3 here is CSVGDRGSQPQHF. CDR3 sequence (DNA): TGCAGCGTGGGGGACAGGGGGTCTCAGCCCCAGCATTTT.

V and J are TRBV5-1 and TRBJ1-6; a possible D gene is TRBD1 (6 bases). The CDR3 is made up of 15 amino acids. Looked up from germline, CDR1 is SGHRS and CDR2 is YFSETQ. Trimming cost V 1 base and J 14 bases, with 19 bases left between them. CDR3 sequence reads: CASSLPGDTRGALHF. The CDR3 DNA follows: TGCGCCAGCAGCTTGCCAGGGGACACCCGGGGGGCCCTCCACTTT.

V is TRBV20-1 and J is TRBJ1-1; D gene ambiguous. CDR1 is DFQATT, CDR2 SNEGSKA, per germline (reference sequence). CDR3 length: 14 amino acids. The ends were cut back, 1 base at V and 0 bases at J, with 9 bases in the middle. CDR3 protein: CSARVHGMNTEAFF. CDR3 DNA: TGCAGTGCTAGAGTACACGGCATGAACACTGAAGCTTTCTTT.

The chain is built from TRBV7-8 and TRBJ2-7; 12 bases fit TRBD1. This CDR3 is 18 amino acids long. Losses at the gene ends were 0 bases for V and 4 bases for J; bases not matched to a gene: 10. The germline V gene has CDR1 SGHVS and CDR2 FQNEAQ. CDR3 amino acids: CASSLALRGTGGSYEQYF. For the CDR3, the DNA is TGTGCCAGCAGCTTAGCGCTAAGAGGGACAGGGGGCTCATACGAGCAGTACTTC.

Ten or more counts support this clonotype. The chain couples TRBV12-3 or TRBV12-4 to TRBJ1-6, with 7 positions matching TRBD1. The CDR3 covers 12 residues. Trimming at V came to 5 bases and at J to 14 bases, leaving 6 bases not matched to a gene. The chain's CDR3 is CASSRAGQTLHF. The DNA of the CDR3 is TGTGCCAGCAGTAGAGCGGGACAGACCCTCCACTTT.

The table lists this clonotype with many counts. This chain links TRBV6-5 with TRBJ2-7; D gene ambiguous. Trimming removed 0 bases from V and 2 bases from J, with 8 bases in between. The CDR3 length is 14 residues. Germline-derived CDR1 and CDR2 are MNHEY and SVGAGI. The CDR3 loop reads CASSYSTLTYEQYF. The CDR3 DNA follows: TGTGCCAGCAGTTACTCGACACTTACCTACGAGCAGTACTTC.

The V call is TRBV11-2, the J call TRBJ2-3; 7 bases agree with TRBD2. There are 14 residues in the CDR3. Looked up from germline, CDR1 is SGHAT and CDR2 is FQNNGV. J lost 2 bases, V lost 8 bases, and 7 bases had no gene match. CDR3: CASSEAGLTDTQYF. The CDR3 DNA reads TGTGCCAGCTCCGAAGCGGGGCTCACAGATACGCAGTATTTT.

This clonotype has just a few counts. The rearrangement joins TRBV7-8 to TRBJ1-2; 11 bases are shared with TRBD1. This CDR3 region has 17 residues. With 5 bases clipped from V and 4 bases from J, the junction kept 12 bases outside the gene matches. Germline loops: CDR1 SGHVS, CDR2 FQNEAQ. This CDR3 is CASSPRTGGVKLYGYTF. The CDR3 nucleotides are TGTGCCAGCAGCCCTCGGACAGGGGGCGTAAAACTCTATGGCTACACCTTC.